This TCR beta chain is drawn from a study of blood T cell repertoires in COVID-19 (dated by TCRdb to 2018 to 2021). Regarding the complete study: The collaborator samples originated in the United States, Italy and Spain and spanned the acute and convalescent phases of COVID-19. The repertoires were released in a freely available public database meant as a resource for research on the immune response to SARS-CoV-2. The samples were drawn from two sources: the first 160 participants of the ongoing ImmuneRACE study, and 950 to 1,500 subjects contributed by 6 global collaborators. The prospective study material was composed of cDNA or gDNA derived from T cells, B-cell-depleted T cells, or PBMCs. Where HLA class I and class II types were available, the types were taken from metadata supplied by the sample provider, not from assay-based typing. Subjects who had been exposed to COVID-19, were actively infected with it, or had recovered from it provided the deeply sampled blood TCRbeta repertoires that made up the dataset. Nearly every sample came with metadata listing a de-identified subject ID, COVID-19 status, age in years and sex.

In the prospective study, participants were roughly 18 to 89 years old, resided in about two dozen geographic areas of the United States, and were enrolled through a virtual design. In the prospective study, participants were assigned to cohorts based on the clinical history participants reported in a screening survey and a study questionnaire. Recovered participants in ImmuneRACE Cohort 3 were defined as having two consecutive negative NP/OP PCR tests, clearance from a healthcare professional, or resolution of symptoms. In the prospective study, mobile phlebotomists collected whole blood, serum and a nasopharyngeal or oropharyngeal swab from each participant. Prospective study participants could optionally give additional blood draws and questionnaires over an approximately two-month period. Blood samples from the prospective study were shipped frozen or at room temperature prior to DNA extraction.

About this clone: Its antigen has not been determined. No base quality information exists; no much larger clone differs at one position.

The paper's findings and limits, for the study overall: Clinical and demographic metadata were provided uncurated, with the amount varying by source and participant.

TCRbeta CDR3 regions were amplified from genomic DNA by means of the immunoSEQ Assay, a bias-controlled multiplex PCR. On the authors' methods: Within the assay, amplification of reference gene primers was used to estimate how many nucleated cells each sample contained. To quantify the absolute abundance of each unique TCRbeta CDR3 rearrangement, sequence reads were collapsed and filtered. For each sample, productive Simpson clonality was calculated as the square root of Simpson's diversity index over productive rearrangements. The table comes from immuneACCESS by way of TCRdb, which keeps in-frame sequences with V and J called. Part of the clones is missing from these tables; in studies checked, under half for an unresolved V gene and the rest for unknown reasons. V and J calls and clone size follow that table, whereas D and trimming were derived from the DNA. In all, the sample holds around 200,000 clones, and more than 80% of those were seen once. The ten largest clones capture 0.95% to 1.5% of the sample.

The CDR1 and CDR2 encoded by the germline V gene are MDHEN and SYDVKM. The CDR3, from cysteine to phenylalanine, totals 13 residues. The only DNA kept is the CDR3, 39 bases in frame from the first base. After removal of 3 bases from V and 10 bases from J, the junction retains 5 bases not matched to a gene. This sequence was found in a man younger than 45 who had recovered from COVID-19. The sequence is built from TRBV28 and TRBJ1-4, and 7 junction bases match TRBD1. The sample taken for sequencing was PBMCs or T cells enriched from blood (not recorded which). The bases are TGTGCCAGCAGTTTTCCCGACAGGGCAAAACTGTTTTTT. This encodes CASSFPDRAKLFF.